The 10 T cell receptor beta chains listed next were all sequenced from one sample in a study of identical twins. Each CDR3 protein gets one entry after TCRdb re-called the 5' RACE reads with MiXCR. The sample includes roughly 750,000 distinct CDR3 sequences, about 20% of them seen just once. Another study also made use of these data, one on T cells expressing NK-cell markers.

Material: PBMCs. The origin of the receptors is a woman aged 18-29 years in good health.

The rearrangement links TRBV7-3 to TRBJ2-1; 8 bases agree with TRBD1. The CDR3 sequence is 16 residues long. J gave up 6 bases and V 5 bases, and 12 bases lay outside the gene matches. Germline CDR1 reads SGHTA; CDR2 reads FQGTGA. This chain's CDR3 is CASSQGALAFSNEQFF. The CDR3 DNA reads TGTGCCAGCAGCCAGGGGGCCCTAGCCTTTAGCAATGAGCAGTTCTTC.

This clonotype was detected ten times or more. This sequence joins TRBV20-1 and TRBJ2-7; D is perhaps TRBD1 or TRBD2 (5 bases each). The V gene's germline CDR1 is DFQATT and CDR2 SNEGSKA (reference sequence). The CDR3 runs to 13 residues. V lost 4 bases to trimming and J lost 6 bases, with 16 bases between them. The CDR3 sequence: CSATGTGNSEQYF. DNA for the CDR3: TGCAGTGCTACCGGGACGGGGAACTCCGAGCAGTACTTC.

CDR3 in amino acids: CSASGRGRNTIYF. DNA of the CDR3: TGCAGTGCTAGTGGCCGGGGGCGAAACACCATATATTTT. The chain uses TRBV20-1 and TRBJ1-3; tentative D call: TRBD1 (6 bases). Trimming pared 3 bases from V and 5 bases from J, leaving 11 bases between. This CDR3 comprises 13 residues. Germline V gives CDR1 DFQATT, CDR2 SNEGSKA (reference sequence).

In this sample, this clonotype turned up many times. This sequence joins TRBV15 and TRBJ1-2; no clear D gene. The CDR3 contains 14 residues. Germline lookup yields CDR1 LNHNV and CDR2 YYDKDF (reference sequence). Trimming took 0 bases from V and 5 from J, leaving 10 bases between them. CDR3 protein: CATSREVGGYGYTF. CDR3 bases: TGTGCCACCAGCAGAGAAGTTGGAGGGTATGGCTACACCTTC.

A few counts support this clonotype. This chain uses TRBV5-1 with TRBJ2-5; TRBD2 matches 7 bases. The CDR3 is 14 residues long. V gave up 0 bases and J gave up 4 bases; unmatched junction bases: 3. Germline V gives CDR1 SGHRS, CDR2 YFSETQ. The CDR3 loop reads CASSLGRGSETQYF. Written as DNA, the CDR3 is TGCGCCAGCAGCTTGGGGCGGGGGTCAGAGACCCAGTACTTC.

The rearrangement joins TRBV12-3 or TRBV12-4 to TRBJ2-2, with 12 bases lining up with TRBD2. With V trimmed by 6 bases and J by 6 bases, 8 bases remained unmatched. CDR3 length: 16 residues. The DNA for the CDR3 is TGTGCCAGCAGCACCACTAGCGGGGGGCTGTCCGGGGAGCTGTTTTTT. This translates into CASSTTSGGLSGELFF.

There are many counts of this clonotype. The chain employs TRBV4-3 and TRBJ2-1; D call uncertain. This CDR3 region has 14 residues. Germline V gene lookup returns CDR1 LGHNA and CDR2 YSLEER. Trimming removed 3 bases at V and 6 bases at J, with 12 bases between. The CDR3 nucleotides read TGCGCCAGCAGCCAGACTGACTTGGGCAATGAGCAGTTCTTC. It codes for CASSQTDLGNEQFF.

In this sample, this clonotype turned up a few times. The CDR3 protein is CSARPENTEAFF. CDR3 nucleotide sequence: TGCAGTGCTAGACCCGAGAACACTGAAGCTTTCTTT. The J gene is TRBJ1-1, the V gene TRBV20-1, with D hard to call. V gave up 2 bases and J gave up 1 base, with 5 bases separating them. The CDR3 spans 12 residues. Germline assignment: CDR1 DFQATT and CDR2 SNEGSKA (reference sequence).

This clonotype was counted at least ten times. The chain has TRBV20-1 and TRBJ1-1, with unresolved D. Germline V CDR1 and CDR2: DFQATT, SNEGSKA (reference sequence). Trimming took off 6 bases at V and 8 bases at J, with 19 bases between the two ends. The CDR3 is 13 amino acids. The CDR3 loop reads CSATAGEGVEAFF. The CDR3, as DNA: TGCAGTGCAACCGCTGGCGAGGGCGTGGAAGCTTTCTTT.

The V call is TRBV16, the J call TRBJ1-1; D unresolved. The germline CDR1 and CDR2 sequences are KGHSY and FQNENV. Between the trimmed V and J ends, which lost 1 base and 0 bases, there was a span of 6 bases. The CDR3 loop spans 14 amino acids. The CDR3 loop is CASSQYRMNTEAFF. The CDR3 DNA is TGTGCCAGCAGCCAATACAGAATGAACACTGAAGCTTTCTTT. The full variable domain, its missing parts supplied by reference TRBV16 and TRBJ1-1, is GEEVAQTPKHLVRGEGQKAKLYCAPIKGHSYVFWYQQVLKNEFKFLISFQNENVFDETGMPKERFSAKCLPNSPCSLEIQATKLEDSAVYFCASSQYRMNTEAFFGQGTRLTVV.